This TCR beta chain was identified in a study of blood T cells in healthy people across ages. Study findings and constraints: With age, beta diversity per million T cells declined roughly linearly, significantly by approximately 40.

This CDR3 comprises 15 residues. CDR1 and CDR2 (germline): DFQATT, SNEGSKA (reference sequence). V shed 3 bases and J 4 bases; nucleotides not matched to a gene: 8. As for this clonotype: Antigen specificity is unknown.

A J-beta primer mix and a sample-barcoded 5' primer were used in a second PCR of roughly 6 to 12 cycles. Using its own MiXCR run on the 5' RACE reads, TCRdb lists one record per CDR3 protein. The sample has around 800,000 distinct CDR3 sequences, about 45% seen once. The source of this sequence is a man at least 80 years old in good health. The V and J genes are TRBV20-1 and TRBJ2-3; 9 positions match TRBD2. The sequenced sample was blood. This CDR3 is CSASHSGSRSDTQYF. CDR3 coding DNA: TGCAGTGCTAGTCATAGCGGGAGTAGGTCAGATACGCAGTATTTT.